This section outlines one T cell receptor beta chain sequence together with its context. Antigen unknown. In each case, RNA was isolated and then reverse transcribed into cDNA as the sequencing template. Sequencing was performed with immunoSEQ multiplex PCR; in TCRdb, only in-frame clones are kept and a portion is missing. The sample consists of 85,000 to 110,000 clones, 55% of them appearing once. This record comes from a study of CD8+ T cells in alopecia areata. Regarding the study as a whole: Higher clonality and more expanded CD8+ clones appeared in lesional than normal scalp. Scalp repertoires also include resident alphabeta T cells from normal skin.

The source of this sequence is a human donor in good health. The sequenced sample was CD4+ T cells sorted from blood.

The CDR3 reads CASSPRDGLLNTEAFF. The CDR3 DNA follows: TGCGCCAGCAGCCCCCGGGACGGCCTTTTGAACACTGAAGCTTTCTTT. The chain uses TRBV5-1 and TRBJ1-1; possible D gene TRBD1, 5 bases. CDR3 length equals 16 residues. V lost 4 bases to trimming and J lost 0 bases, with 16 bases between them. Per the germline V gene, CDR1 is SGHRS and CDR2 is YFSETQ. Full variable domain (outside the CDR3, taken from reference TRBV5-1 and TRBJ1-1): KAGVTQTPRYLIKTRGQQVTLSCSPISGHRSVSWYQQTPGQGLQFLFEYFSETQRNKGNFPGRFSGRQFSNSRSEMNVSTLELGDSALYLCASSPRDGLLNTEAFFGQGTRLTVV.